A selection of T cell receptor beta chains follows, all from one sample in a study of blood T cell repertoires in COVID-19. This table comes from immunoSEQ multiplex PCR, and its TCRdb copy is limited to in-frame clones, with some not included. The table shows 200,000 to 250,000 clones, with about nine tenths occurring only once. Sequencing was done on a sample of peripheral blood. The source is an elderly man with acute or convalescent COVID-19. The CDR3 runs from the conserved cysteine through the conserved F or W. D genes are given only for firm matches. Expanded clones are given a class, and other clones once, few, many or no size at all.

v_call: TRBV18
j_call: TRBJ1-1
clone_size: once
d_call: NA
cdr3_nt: TGTGCCAGCCTAAGCCGGGTACAGGGGAACACTGAAGCTTTCTTT
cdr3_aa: CASLSRVQGNTEAFF

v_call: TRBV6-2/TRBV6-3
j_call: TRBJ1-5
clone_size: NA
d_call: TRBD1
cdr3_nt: TGTGCCAGCAGTTACGACACGGACAGGGGGATGAGCAATCAGCCCCAGCATTTT
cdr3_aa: CASSYDTDRGMSNQPQHF

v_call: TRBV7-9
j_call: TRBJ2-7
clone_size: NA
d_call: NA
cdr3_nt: TGTGCCAGCAGCTCCTCAGTCTACGAGCAGTACTTC
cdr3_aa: CASSSSVYEQYF

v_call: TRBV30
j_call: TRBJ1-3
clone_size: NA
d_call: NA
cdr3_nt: TGTGCCTGGGGGGGACTTCTTGGAAACACCATATATTTT
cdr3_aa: CAWGGLLGNTIYF

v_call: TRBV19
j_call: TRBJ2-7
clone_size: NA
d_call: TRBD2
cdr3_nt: TGTGCCAGTAGTCCTGGGACTAGCAGGTACGAGCAGTACTTC
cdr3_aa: CASSPGTSRYEQYF

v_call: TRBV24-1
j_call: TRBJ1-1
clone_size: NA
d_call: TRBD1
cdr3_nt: TGTGCCACCAGTGGGCCCCAGGAGGGGGCGAACACTGAAGCTTTCTTT
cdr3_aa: CATSGPQEGANTEAFF

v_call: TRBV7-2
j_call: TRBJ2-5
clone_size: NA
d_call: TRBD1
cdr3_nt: TGTGCCAGCAGCCAAGGGACAGGGGGCCCAGAGACCCAGTACTTC
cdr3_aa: CASSQGTGGPETQYF

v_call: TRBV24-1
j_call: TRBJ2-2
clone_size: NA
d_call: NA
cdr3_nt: TGTGCCACCAGTGATTCCCGACAGGCCAGCACCGGGGAGCTGTTTTTT
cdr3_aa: CATSDSRQASTGELFF

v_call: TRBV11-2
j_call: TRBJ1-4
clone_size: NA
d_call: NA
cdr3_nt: TGTGCCAGCAGCACAGGGAACGAAAAACTGTTTTTT
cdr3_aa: CASSTGNEKLFF

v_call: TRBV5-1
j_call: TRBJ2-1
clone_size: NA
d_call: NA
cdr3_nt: TGCGCCAGCAGCTGGACAGCAACAAACTCCTACAATGAGCAGTTCTTC
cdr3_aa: CASSWTATNSYNEQFF

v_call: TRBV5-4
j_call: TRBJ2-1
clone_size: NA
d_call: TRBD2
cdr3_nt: TGTGCCAGCAGCTTGCAGACTAGCGGGACCCGGGAGCAGTTCTTC
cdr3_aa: CASSLQTSGTREQFF

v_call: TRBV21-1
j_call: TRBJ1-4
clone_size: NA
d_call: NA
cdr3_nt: TGTGCCAGCAGGACAGGAAATGAAAAACTGTTTTTT
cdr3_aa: CASRTGNEKLFF

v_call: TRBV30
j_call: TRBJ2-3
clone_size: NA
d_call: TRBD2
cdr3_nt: TGTGCCTGGGGGAGCGGGAAAGACACAGATACGCAGTATTTT
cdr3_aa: CAWGSGKDTDTQYF

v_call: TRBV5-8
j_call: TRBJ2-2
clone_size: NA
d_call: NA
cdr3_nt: TGTGCCAGCAGCTTGGTAGCGATCGGGGAGCTGTTTTTT
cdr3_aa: CASSLVAIGELFF

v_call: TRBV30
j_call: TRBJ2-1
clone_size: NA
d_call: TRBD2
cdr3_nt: TGTGCCTGGAACCCCGGGACTAGCGGGAGGGGGCAGTTCTTC
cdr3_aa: CAWNPGTSGRGQFF

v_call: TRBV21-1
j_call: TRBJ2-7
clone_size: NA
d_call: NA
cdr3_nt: TGTGCCAGCAGCTCGAGACAGGAGACCTCCTACGAGCAGTACTTC
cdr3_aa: CASSSRQETSYEQYF

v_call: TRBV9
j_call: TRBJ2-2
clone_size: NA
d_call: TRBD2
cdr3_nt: TGTGCCAGCAGCGTAGGGGCTAGCGGAGCCACCGGGGAGCTGTTTTTT
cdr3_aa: CASSVGASGATGELFF

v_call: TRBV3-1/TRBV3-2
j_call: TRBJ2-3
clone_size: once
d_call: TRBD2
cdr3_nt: TGTGCCAGCAGCCAAGTAAGCGGGAGGGGTTATACGCAGTATTTT
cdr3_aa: CASSQVSGRGYTQYF

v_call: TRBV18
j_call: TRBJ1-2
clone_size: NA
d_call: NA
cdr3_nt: TGTGCCAGCTCAGATCGGTCTAACTATGGCTACACCTTC
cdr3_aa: CASSDRSNYGYTF

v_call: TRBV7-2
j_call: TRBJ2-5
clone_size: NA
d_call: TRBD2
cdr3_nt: TGTGCCAGCAGCTTGGGACTAGCGGGAGGCCCTCCCCGGACCCAGTACTTC
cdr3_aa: CASSLGLAGGPPRTQYF

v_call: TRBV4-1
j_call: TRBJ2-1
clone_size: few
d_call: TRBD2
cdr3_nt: TGCGCCAGCAGCCAAACTACTAGCGGGAGAAAACATGAGCAGTTCTTC
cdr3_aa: CASSQTTSGRKHEQFF

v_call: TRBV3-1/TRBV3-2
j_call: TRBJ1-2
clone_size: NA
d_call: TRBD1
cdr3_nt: TGTGCCAGCAGCCAAGGGGACAGAAGGTACACCTTC
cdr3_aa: CASSQGDRRYTF

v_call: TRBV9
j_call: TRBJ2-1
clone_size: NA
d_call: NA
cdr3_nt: TGTGCCAGCAGCGTATCCGTGGCAGGGTGGGGCCGGGCCGGGCCCAGAGGCTACAATGAGCAGTTCTTC
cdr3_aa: CASSVSVAGWGRAGPRGYNEQFF

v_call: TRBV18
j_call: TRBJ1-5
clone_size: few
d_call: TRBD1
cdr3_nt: TGTGCCAGCTCACCACGACAGGGGACGAATCAGCCCCAGCATTTT
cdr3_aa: CASSPRQGTNQPQHF

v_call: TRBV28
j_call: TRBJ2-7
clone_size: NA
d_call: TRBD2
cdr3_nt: TGTGCCAGCATTACCGGGACTAGCGGTTACGAGCAGTACTTC
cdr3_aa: CASITGTSGYEQYF

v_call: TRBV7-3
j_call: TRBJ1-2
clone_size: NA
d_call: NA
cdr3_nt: TGTGCCAGCAGCTTACCCGGGACTCGGGAACGGAACTATGGCTACACCTTC
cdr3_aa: CASSLPGTRERNYGYTF

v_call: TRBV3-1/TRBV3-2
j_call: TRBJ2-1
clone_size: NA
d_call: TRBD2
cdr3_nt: TGTGCCAGCAGGGGACTAGCGGGAGTGAATGAGCAGTTCTTC
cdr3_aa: CASRGLAGVNEQFF

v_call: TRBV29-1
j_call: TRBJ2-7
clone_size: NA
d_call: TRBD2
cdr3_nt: TGCAGCGCCCACCTCTTGGGGACTAGCCCCTACGAGCAGTACTTC
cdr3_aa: CSAHLLGTSPYEQYF

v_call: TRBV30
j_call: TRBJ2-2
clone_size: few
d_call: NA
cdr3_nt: TGTGCCTGGAGGACGGGTAGCGGGGAGCTGTTTTTT
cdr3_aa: CAWRTGSGELFF